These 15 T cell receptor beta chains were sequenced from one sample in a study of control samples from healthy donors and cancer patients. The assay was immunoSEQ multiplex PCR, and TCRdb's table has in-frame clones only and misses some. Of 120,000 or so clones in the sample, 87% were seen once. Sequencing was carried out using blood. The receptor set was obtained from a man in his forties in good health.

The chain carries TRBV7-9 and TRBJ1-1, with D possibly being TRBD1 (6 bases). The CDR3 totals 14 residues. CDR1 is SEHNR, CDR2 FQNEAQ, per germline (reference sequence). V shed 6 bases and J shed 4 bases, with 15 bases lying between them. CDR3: CASRLRGPGTEAFF. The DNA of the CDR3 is TGTGCCAGCAGACTCAGGGGTCCTGGCACTGAAGCTTTCTTT.

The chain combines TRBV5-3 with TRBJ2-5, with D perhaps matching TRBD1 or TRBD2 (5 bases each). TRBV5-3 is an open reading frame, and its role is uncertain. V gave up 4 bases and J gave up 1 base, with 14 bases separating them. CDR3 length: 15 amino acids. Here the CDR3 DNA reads TGTGCCAGAAGCCCGGGACGGAAGTTCCAAGAGACCCAGTACTTC. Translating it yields CARSPGRKFQETQYF.

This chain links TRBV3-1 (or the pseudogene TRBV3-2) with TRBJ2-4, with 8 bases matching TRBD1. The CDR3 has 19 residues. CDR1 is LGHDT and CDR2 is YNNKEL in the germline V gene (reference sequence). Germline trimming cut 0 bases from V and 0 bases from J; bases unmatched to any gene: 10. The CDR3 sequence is CASSQDSRQGALAKNIQYF. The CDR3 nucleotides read TGTGCCAGCAGCCAAGATAGTCGGCAGGGGGCTCTAGCCAAAAACATTCAGTACTTC.

The CDR3 here is CASSFYWGTGNQPQHF. The CDR3 nucleotides are TGTGCCAGCAGCTTTTACTGGGGTACCGGCAATCAGCCCCAGCATTTT. The chain couples TRBV5-5 to TRBJ1-5; D is ambiguous. The V end was cut by 2 bases, the J end by 2 bases, with 14 bases between. Germline V gene sequence: CDR1 SGHKS, CDR2 YYEKEE (reference sequence). The CDR3 is 16 residues long.

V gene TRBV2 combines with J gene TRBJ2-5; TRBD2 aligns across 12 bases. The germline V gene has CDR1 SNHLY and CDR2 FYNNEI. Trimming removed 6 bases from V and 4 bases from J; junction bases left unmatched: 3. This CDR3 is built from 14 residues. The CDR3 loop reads CASRPSGGGETQYF. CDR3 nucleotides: TGTGCCAGCAGGCCTAGCGGGGGGGGAGAGACCCAGTACTTC.

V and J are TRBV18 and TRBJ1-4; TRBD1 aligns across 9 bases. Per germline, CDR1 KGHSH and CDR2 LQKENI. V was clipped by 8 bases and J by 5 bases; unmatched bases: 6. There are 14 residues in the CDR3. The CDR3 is CASKTGGANEKLFF. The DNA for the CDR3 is TGTGCCAGCAAAACAGGGGGCGCCAATGAAAAACTGTTTTTT. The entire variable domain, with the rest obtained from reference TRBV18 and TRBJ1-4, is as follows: NAGVMQNPRHLVRRRGQEARLRCSPMKGHSHVYWYRQLPEEGLKFMVYLQKENIIDESGMPKERFSAEFPKEGPSILRIQQVVRGDSAAYFCASKTGGANEKLFFGSGTQLSVL.

The CDR3 DNA follows: TGTGCCAGCAGCTTATCGAGCCGGGGAGAGACCCAGTACTTC. It specifies CASSLSSRGETQYF. The chain combines TRBV7-2 with TRBJ2-5; D perhaps matches TRBD2 (5 bases). V was cut by 2 bases and J by 4 bases, with 11 bases left in between. Germline V gene lookup returns CDR1 SGHTA and CDR2 FQGNSA. The CDR3 sequence is 14 residues long.

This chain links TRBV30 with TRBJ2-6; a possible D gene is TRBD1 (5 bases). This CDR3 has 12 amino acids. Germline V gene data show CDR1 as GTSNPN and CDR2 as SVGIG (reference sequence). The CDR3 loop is CVTGSGANVLTF. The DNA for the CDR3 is TGTGTTACAGGCTCTGGGGCCAACGTCCTGACTTTC.

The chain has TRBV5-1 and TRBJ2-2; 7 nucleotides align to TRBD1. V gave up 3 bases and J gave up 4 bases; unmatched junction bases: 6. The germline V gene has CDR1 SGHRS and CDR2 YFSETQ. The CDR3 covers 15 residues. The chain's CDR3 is CASSSRQGSTGELFF. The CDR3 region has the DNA TGCGCCAGCAGCTCCCGACAGGGTAGCACCGGGGAGCTGTTTTTT.

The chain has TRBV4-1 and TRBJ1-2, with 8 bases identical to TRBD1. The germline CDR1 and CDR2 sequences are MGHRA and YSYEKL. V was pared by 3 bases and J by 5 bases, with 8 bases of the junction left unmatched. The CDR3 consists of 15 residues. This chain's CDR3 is CASSQEDRVNYGYTF. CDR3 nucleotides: TGCGCCAGCAGCCAGGAGGACAGGGTAAATTATGGCTACACCTTC.

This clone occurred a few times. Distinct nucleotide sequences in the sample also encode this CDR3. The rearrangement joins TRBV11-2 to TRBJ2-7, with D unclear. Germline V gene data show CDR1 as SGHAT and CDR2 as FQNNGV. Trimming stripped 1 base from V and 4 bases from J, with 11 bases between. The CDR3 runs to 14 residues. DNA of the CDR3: TGTGCCAGCAGCTTAGGGTTGGGGATTTACGAGCAGTACTTC. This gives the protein CASSLGLGIYEQYF.

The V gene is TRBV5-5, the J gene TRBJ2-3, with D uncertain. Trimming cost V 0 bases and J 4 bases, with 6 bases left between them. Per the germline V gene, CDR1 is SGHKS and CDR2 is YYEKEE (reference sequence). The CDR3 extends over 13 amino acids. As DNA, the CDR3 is TGTGCCAGCAGCTTGGCCTGGGCAGATACGCAGTATTTT. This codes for CASSLAWADTQYF. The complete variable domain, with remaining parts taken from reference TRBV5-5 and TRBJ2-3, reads DAGVTQSPTHLIKTRGQQVTLRCSPISGHKSVSWYQQVLGQGPQFIFQYYEKEERGRGNFPDRFSARQFPNYSSELNVNALLLGDSALYLCASSLAWADTQYFGPGTRLTVL.

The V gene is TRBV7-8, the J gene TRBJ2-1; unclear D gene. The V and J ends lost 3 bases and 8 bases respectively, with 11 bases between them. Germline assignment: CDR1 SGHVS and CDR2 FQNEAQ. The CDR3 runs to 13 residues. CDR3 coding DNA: TGTGCCAGCAGCTTTGGCTACGTTCATGAGCAGTTCTTC. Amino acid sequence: CASSFGYVHEQFF.

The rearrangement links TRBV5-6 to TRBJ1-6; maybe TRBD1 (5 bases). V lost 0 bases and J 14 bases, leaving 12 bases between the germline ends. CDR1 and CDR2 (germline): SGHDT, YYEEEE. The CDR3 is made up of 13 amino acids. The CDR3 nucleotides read TGTGCCAGCAGCTTGGGGACAACCTCAGCCCTCCACTTT. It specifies CASSLGTTSALHF. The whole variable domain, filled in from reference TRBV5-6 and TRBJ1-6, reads DAGVTQSPTHLIKTRGQQVTLRCSPKSGHDTVSWYQQALGQGPQFIFQYYEEEERQRGNFPDRFSGHQFPNYSSELNVNALLLGDSALYLCASSLGTTSALHFGNGTRLTVT.

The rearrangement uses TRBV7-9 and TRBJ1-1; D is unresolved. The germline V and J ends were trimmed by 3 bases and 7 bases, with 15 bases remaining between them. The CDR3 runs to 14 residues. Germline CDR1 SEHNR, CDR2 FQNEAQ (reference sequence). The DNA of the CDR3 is TGTGCCAGCAGCTTGAACAGTGACTCTTTTGAAGCTTTCTTT. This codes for CASSLNSDSFEAFF. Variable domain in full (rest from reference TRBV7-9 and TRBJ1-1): DTGVSQNPRHKITKRGQNVTFRCDPISEHNRLYWYRQTLGQGPEFLTYFQNEAQLEKSRLLSDRFSAERPKGSFSTLEIQRTEQGDSAMYLCASSLNSDSFEAFFGQGTRLTVV.